The source of this T cell receptor (beta chain) is a study of cytomegalovirus exposure and HLA in healthy donors. In germline, CDR1 is ENHRY, CDR2 SYGVKD. With 6 bases removed from V and 5 bases from J, the gap between germline ends came to 22 bases. This CDR3 spans 16 amino acids. This clone appeared a single time. A multiplex PCR was run with 60 Vbeta primers and 13 Jbeta primers. Assay used: immunoSEQ multiplex PCR; TCRdb lists only in-frame clones, some missing. The sample lists over 150,000 clones, 84% occurring once. The V call is TRBV10-3, the J call TRBJ2-5, with a weak D call TRBD1 (6 bases). The TCR comes from a girl aged 10 to 17 in good health and CMV-seropositive. Sequenced sample: PBMCs. The CDR3 protein is CAISLKQGSWWETQYF. The CDR3 DNA is TGTGCCATCAGCCTTAAACAGGGTTCATGGTGGGAGACCCAGTACTTC.